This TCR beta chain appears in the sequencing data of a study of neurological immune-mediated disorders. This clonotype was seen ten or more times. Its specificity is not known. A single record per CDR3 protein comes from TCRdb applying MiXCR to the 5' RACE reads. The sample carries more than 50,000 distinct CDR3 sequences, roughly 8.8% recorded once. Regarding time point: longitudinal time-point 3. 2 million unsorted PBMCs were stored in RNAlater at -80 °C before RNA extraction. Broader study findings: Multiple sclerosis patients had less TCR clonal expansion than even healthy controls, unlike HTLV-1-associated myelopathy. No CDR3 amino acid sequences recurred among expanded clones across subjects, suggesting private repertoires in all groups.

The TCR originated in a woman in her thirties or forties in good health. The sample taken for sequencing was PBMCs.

DNA of the CDR3: TGCAGCGCCCGATTACCTTGGCGGGGAGAAAGTCGGACCTACGAGCAGTACTTC. Amino acids: CSARLPWRGESRTYEQYF. The chain joins TRBV20-1 to TRBJ2-7, with D possibly TRBD2 on 6 matching bases. Germline CDR1 reads DFQATT; CDR2 reads SNEGSKA (reference sequence). This CDR3 contains 18 residues.